This entry features one T cell receptor beta chain sequence. There is no known antigen for this receptor. Qualities for individual bases were not recorded, and no much larger clone is one base off. TCRbeta CDR3 regions were amplified from genomic DNA using the immunoSEQ Assay, a bias-controlled multiplex PCR. In the original analysis: The number of nucleated cells in each sample was estimated by amplification of reference gene primers within the assay. Sequence reads were collapsed and filtered to measure the absolute abundance of every unique TCRbeta CDR3 rearrangement. For each sample, productive Simpson clonality was calculated as the square root of Simpson's diversity index across productive rearrangements. Drawn from immuneACCESS, this table holds only the in-frame rearrangements with V and J called that TCRdb kept. Clones are partly lost; checked studies trace under half to an unresolved V gene and leave the rest unexplained. Clonal size and the V and J genes are those of that table, whereas D and trimming came from the DNA. The sample profile shows 250,000 to 350,000 clones; 65% to 85% of them were found once. The top ten clones comprise roughly 1.5% of the sample.

This specimen belongs to a study of blood T cell repertoires in COVID-19 (dated by TCRdb to the early 2020s). For the study in its entirety: Samples covering the acute and convalescent phases of COVID-19 were provided by collaborators in the United States, Italy and Spain. The material from the prospective study consisted of cDNA or gDNA derived from T cells, B-cell-depleted T cells, or PBMCs. Deeply sampled blood TCRbeta repertoires from subjects exposed to, actively infected with, or recovered from COVID-19 were included in the dataset. The repertoires were released in a freely available public database meant as a resource for research on the immune response to SARS-CoV-2. The samples were drawn from the first 160 participants of the ongoing ImmuneRACE study and from 1,254 subjects provided by 6 global collaborators. Sample metadata almost always included a de-identified subject ID, COVID-19 status, age in years and sex. Where available, HLA class I and class II types were taken from metadata supplied by the sample provider and were not determined by assay-based typing. The study at large found these results: Clinical and demographic metadata were provided uncurated, with the amount varying by source and participant.

One collaborating source in Seattle enrolled patients while the patients were actively infected and followed the patients over time throughout the course of disease. The collaborating institutions used their own protocols to collect whole blood in K2EDTA tubes. For TCRbeta analysis, collaborators shipped samples as frozen whole blood, isolated PBMCs, or DNA extracted from either of those sample types. Relative to germline, V is 5 bases shorter and J is 5 bases shorter, with 19 bases between their ends. From cysteine to phenylalanine, the CDR3 is 15 amino acids long. Left in the record is the CDR3 DNA by itself, 45 bases read in frame from the first base. From the germline V gene (reference sequence), CDR1 is MNHEY and CDR2 is SMNVEV.

The sequenced sample was peripheral blood. Here the chain combines TRBV27 and TRBJ2-7; TRBD2 might be the D gene, on 6 matching bases. The TCR originated in a human donor with COVID-19, enrolled during active disease. The donor label of this sample is uncertain. At the DNA level, the sequence is TGTGCCAGCAGTCCGTCCTTTTCGGGAGCGGACGAGCAGTACTTC. Its protein product is CASSPSFSGADEQYF.